This is a list of T cell receptor beta chains from one sample in a study of blood T cell repertoires in COVID-19. TCRdb keeps only in-frame clones here, not all; method: immunoSEQ multiplex PCR. Of hundreds of thousands of clones in the sample, roughly 86% were seen once. Sequenced sample: peripheral blood. The receptors derive from a woman aged 60-75 years who had recovered from COVID-19. Each CDR3 is given with its conserved first and last residue. D genes are given only for firm matches. Clone size is stated in some rows and not others, as once, few, many or a class when expanded.

>TRBJ1-1|TRBD1|TRBV18|.
TGTGCCAGCTCACTACGCACCGGGACAGCGAACACTGAAGCTTTCTTT
CASSLRTGTANTEAFF
>TRBJ1-6|.|TRBV18|.
TGTGCCAGCTCACCTTCCCCGGACAGCAATAATTCACCCCTCCACTTT
CASSPSPDSNNSPLHF
>TRBJ1-1|TRBD1|TRBV5-1|few
TGCGCCAGCAGCTTGGACAGGGGCATGAACACTGAAGCTTTCTTT
CASSLDRGMNTEAFF
>TRBJ1-1|.|TRBV5-1|.
TGCGCCACCCGATCCCCGGGCACTGAAGCTTTCTTT
CATRSPGTEAFF
>TRBJ1-6|TRBD1|TRBV10-3|.
TGTGCCATCAAATCTGGGACAGGTGGGAATTCACCCCTCCACTTT
CAIKSGTGGNSPLHF
>TRBJ1-1|.|TRBV10-3|.
TGTGCCATCAGTGACACCGACAGTCTAATAATGAACACTGAAGCTTTCTTT
CAISDTDSLIMNTEAFF
>TRBJ2-3|.|TRBV6-2/TRBV6-3|.
TGTGCCAGCAGCCTCCGGGACTGGAGCACAGATACGCAGTATTTT
CASSLRDWSTDTQYF
>TRBJ2-3|TRBD2|TRBV9|.
TGTGCCAGCAGCGTCGACCTCGGACTAGCGAGAAGCACAGATACGCAGTATTTT
CASSVDLGLARSTDTQYF
>TRBJ1-3|.|TRBV6-5|.
TGTGCCAGCAGTTACCGATCAGGGGATGGTTACACCATATATTTT
CASSYRSGDGYTIYF
>TRBJ1-1|.|TRBV4-3|.
TGCGCCAGCAGCCCCAGGAGGGGAGACACTGAAGCTTTCTTT
CASSPRRGDTEAFF
>TRBJ2-1|.|TRBV12-5|few
TGTGCTAGTGGTTTGTCCCTCGGCTACAATGAGCAGTTCTTC
CASGLSLGYNEQFF
>TRBJ2-2|.|TRBV6-6|.
TGTGCCAGCAGCCATTATACAGAAGGGGCCGGGGAGCTGTTTTTT
CASSHYTEGAGELFF
>TRBJ1-1|.|TRBV28|.
TGTGCCATCCAGGGGCGGCACACTGAAGCTTTCTTT
CAIQGRHTEAFF
>TRBJ2-3|TRBD1|TRBV11-2|.
TGTGCCAGCAGCCCAGGGGGAGTGAGGACAGATACGCAGTATTTT
CASSPGGVRTDTQYF
>TRBJ2-3|TRBD1|TRBV11-3|.
TGTGCCAGCAGCTTAGGCTGGACAGGGGGGTCAGATACGCAGTATTTT
CASSLGWTGGSDTQYF
>TRBJ2-3|.|TRBV20-1|.
TGCAGTGCTAGTTTAGGGGGGGCCCCAGATACGCAGTATTTT
CSASLGGAPDTQYF
>TRBJ1-6|TRBD1|TRBV29-1|.
TGCAGCGTTACCTGGGGACAGCAAGATTCACCCCTCCACTTT
CSVTWGQQDSPLHF
>TRBJ2-7|.|TRBV18|.
TGTGCCAGCTCACCGGGGTCGGGAGAAGTCTACGAGCAGTACTTC
CASSPGSGEVYEQYF
>TRBJ1-6|.|TRBV5-1|few
TGCGCCAGCAGCTTAATAGGAGGGACGGATAATTCACCCCTCCACTTT
CASSLIGGTDNSPLHF
>TRBJ1-1|TRBD1|TRBV5-1|few
TGCGCCAGCGGTCCGGGACAGGGGCTTACTGAAGCTTTCTTT
CASGPGQGLTEAFF
>TRBJ2-2|.|TRBV7-7|.
TGTGCTAGCAGCTTAGCCCCGGCGGGGGCGGGCGGGGAGCTGTTTTTT
CASSLAPAGAGGELFF
>TRBJ2-2|.|TRBV11-3|once
TGTGCCAGCTCCCCGAGGAGCAACACCGGGGAGCTGTTTTTT
CASSPRSNTGELFF
>TRBJ2-3|.|TRBV5-8|.
TGTGCCAGCAGCTTGGACGGGGTAACCACAGATACGCAGTATTTT
CASSLDGVTTDTQYF
>TRBJ2-3|TRBD2|TRBV19|.
TGTGCCAGTAGTAAAGAGGGACTAGCGGGGGTAGATACGCAGTATTTT
CASSKEGLAGVDTQYF
>TRBJ2-1|TRBD1|TRBV7-9|.
TGTGCCAGCAGCTTGGGACAGGGGGACACCAATGAGCAGTTCTTC
CASSLGQGDTNEQFF
>TRBJ2-1|.|TRBV27|.
TGTGCCAGCAGTCTCCGGACAGCCTACAATGAGCAGTTCTTC
CASSLRTAYNEQFF
>TRBJ2-7|.|TRBV6-5|.
TGTGCCAGCACCTACAGGGTAGGCTACGAGCAGTACTTC
CASTYRVGYEQYF
>TRBJ1-6|.|TRBV4-2|.
TGTGCCAGCAGCCAAGGGCGGAGTAATTCACCCCTCCACTTT
CASSQGRSNSPLHF
>TRBJ2-7|TRBD1|TRBV5-1|.
TGCGCCAGCAGCTTAGACAGGGGGTCGACCGAGCAGTACTTC
CASSLDRGSTEQYF
>TRBJ2-7|TRBD2|TRBV7-9|.
TGTGCCAGCAGCCTGACCAGGGGACTAGCCGACGAGCAGTACTTC
CASSLTRGLADEQYF
>TRBJ1-2|TRBD1|TRBV28|.
TGTGCCAGCTCTTTCCGGGACAGGGGCGGGAGGGGCTACACCTTC
CASSFRDRGGRGYTF
>TRBJ1-3|TRBD1|TRBV28|once
TGTGCCAGCAGGGGGACAGGGGTTCGAAACACCATATATTTT
CASRGTGVRNTIYF
>TRBJ2-7|.|TRBV19|.
TGTGCCAGGAAGGACTCAACCTACTACGAGCAGTACTTC
CARKDSTYYEQYF